This T cell receptor beta chain was sequenced during a study of blood T cell repertoires in COVID-19. Overall study: Nucleic acid was either cDNA or gDNA, and it came from T cells, B-cell-depleted T cells, or PBMCs.

Per the original methods: Counts of nucleated cells, estimated from reference gene primer amplification, were obtained. Sequencing was performed with immunoSEQ multiplex PCR; in TCRdb, only in-frame clones are kept and a portion is missing. V and J calls plus clone size are reproduced from that table; the DNA served to infer D and trimming. The top ten hold about 1.2% of the sample, which has under 300,000 clones, about 89% seen once. The sample holds one count of this clone. The cohort comprised adults aged roughly 18 to 95 years residing in about two dozen US areas. Losses at the gene ends were 0 bases for V and 2 bases for J; bases not matched to a gene: 6. The CDR3 is 17 amino acids. Germline V gene lookup returns CDR1 SGDLS and CDR2 YYNGEE.

Sequenced material: PBMCs or T cells enriched from blood (not recorded which). The chain carries TRBV9 and TRBJ1-3, with TRBD1 matching over 9 bases. The sequence derives from a human donor in a cohort exposed to, infected with or recovered from COVID-19 (not recorded which). The donor label of this sample is uncertain. The CDR3 loop is CASSVATGQGAGNTIYF. The CDR3 nucleotides read TGTGCCAGCAGCGTAGCTACGGGACAGGGAGCTGGAAACACCATATATTTT.